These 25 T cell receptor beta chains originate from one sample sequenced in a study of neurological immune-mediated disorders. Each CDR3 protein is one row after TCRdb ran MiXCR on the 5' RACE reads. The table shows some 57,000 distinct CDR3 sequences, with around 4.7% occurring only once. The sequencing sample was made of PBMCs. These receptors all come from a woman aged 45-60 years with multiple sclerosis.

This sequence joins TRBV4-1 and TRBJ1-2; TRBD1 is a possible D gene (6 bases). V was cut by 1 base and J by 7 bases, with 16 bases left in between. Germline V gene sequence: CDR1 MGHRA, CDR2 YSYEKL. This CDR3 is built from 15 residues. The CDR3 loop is CASSQATGMYGGYTF. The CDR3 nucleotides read TGCGCCAGCAGCCAAGCAACAGGGATGTATGGTGGCTACACCTTC.

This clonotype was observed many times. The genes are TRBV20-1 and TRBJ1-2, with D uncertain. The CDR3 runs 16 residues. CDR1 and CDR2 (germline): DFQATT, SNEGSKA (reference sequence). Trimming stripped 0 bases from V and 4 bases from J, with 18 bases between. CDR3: CSARDYRDVLSYGYTF. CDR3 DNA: TGCAGTGCTAGAGATTATCGAGACGTACTGTCCTATGGCTACACCTTC.

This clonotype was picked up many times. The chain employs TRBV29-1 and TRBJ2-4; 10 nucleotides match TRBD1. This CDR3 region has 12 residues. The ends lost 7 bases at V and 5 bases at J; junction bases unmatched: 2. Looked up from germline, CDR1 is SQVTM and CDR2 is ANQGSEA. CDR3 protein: CSATGGQNIQYF. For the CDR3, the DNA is TGCAGCGCGACAGGGGGCCAAAACATTCAGTACTTC.

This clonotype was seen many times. The CDR3 region is CASSPGGSRQFF. The CDR3 DNA reads as TGTGCCAGCAGCCCAGGTGGGAGTCGGCAGTTCTTC. The rearrangement uses TRBV7-2 and TRBJ2-1, with D perhaps matching TRBD2 (5 bases). CDR1 SGHTA and CDR2 FQGNSA come from the germline V gene. V was clipped by 5 bases and J by 12 bases, with 14 bases between them. The CDR3 totals 12 residues.

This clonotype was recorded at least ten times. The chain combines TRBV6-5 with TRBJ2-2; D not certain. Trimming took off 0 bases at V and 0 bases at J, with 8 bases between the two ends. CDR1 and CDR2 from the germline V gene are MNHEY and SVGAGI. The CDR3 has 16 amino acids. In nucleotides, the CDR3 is TGTGCCAGCAGTTACTCGATGGGCTCGAACACCGGGGAGCTGTTTTTT. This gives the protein CASSYSMGSNTGELFF.

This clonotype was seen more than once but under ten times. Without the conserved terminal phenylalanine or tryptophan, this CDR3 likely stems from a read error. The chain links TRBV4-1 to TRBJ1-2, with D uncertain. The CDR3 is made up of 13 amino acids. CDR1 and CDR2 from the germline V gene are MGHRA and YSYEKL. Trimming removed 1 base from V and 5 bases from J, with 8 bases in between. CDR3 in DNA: TGCGCCAGCAGCCAAGTGGCCCTATATGGCTACACCAAC. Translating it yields CASSQVALYGYTN.

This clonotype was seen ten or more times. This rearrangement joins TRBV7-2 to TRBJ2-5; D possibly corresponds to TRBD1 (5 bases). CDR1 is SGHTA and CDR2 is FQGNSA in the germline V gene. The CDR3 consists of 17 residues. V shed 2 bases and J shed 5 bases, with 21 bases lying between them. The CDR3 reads CASSLQLPGSRMETQYF. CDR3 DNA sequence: TGTGCCAGCAGCTTACAACTCCCAGGGTCCCGTATGGAGACCCAGTACTTC. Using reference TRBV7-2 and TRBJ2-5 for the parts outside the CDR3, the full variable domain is GAGVSQSPSNKVTEKGKDVELRCDPISGHTALYWYRQSLGQGLEFLIYFQGNSAPDKSGLPSDRFSAERTGGSVSTLTIQRTQQEDSAVYLCASSLQLPGSRMETQYFGPGTRLLVL.

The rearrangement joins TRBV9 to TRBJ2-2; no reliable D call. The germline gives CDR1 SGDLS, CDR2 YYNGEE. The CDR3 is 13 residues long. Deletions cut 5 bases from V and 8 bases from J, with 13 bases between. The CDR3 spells CASSGPRGGELFF. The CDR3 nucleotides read TGTGCCAGCAGTGGACCCCGAGGAGGGGAGCTGTTTTTT.

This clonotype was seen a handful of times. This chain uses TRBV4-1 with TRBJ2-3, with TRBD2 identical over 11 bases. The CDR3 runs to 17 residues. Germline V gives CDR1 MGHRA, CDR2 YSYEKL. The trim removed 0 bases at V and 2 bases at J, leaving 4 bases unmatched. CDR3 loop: CASSQEASGGSTDTQYF. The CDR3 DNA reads TGCGCCAGCAGCCAAGAAGCTAGCGGGGGGTCCACAGATACGCAGTATTTT.

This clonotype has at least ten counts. The CDR3 sequence is CASSPISGGPTGELFF. The CDR3, as DNA: TGTGCCAGCAGCCCGATTAGCGGGGGGCCCACCGGGGAGCTGTTTTTT. The chain couples TRBV14 to TRBJ2-2, with 10 nucleotides matching TRBD2. CDR3 length equals 16 residues. The J segment lost 4 bases and the V segment lost 4 bases, leaving 6 bases of the junction unmatched. The V gene's germline CDR1 is SGHDN and CDR2 FVKESK.

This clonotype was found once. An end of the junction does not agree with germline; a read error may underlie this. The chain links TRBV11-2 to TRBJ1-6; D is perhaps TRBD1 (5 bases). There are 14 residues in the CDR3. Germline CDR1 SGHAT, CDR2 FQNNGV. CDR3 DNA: TGTTCCAGCAGCTCATCTCCGAGGGGTTCACCCCTCCACTTT. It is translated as CSSSSSPRGSPLHF.

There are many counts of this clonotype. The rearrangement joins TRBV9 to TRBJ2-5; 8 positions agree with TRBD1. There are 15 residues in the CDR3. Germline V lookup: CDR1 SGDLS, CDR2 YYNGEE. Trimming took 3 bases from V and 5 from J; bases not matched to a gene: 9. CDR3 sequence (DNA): TGTGCCAGCAGCGAGTTGCAGGGGGCGCGGGAGACCCAGTACTTC. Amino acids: CASSELQGARETQYF.

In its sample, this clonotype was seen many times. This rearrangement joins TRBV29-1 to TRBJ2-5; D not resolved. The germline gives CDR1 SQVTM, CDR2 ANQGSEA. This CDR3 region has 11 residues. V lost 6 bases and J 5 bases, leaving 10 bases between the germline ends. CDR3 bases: TGCAGCGTAACGGCATGGGAGACCCAGTACTTC. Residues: CSVTAWETQYF.

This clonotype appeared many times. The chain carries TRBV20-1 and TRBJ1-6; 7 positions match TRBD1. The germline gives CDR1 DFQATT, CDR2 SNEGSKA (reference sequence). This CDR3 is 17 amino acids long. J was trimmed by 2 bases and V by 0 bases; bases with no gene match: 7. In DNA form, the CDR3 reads TGCAGTGCTAGAGATGGGGCAGGGGGAACCTATAATTCACCCCTCCACTTT. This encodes CSARDGAGGTYNSPLHF.

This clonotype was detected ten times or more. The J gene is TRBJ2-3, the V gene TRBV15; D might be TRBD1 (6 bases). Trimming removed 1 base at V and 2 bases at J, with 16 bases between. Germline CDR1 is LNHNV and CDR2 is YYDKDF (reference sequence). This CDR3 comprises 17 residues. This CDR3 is CATSRGGLSGHTDTQYF. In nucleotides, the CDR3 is TGTGCCACCAGCAGAGGGGGGCTAAGCGGACACACAGATACGCAGTATTTT.

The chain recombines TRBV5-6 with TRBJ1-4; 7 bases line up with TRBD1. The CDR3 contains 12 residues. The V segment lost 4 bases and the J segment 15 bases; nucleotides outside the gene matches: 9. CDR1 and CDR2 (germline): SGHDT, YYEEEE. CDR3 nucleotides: TGTGCCAGCAGCGAATCAGGGGGAATCGTGTTTTTT. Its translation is CASSESGGIVFF. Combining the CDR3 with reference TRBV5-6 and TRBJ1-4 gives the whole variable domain DAGVTQSPTHLIKTRGQQVTLRCSPKSGHDTVSWYQQALGQGPQFIFQYYEEEERQRGNFPDRFSGHQFPNYSSELNVNALLLGDSALYLCASSESGGIVFFGSGTQLSVL.

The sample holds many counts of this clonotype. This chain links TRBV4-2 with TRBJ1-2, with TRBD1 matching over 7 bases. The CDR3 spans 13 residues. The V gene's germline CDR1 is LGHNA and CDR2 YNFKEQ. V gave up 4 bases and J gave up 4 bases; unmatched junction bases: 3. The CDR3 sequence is CASSPGTAYGYTF. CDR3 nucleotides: TGTGCCAGCAGCCCCGGGACAGCCTATGGCTACACCTTC.

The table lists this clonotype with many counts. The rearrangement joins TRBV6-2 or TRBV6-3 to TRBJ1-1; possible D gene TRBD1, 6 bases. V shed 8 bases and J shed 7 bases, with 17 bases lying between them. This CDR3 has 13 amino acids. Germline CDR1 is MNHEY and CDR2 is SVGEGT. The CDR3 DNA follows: TGTGCCAGCGGTGGGGAACAGGGCCGTGAAGCTTTCTTT. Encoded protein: CASGGEQGREAFF.

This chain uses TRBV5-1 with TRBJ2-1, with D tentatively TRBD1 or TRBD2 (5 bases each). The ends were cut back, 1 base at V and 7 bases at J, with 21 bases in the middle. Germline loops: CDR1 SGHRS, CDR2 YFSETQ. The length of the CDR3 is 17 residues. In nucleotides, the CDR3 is TGCGCCAGCAGCTTGCCTTGGGGGAAGGCAGCGGTGAATGAGCAGTTCTTC. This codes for CASSLPWGKAAVNEQFF.

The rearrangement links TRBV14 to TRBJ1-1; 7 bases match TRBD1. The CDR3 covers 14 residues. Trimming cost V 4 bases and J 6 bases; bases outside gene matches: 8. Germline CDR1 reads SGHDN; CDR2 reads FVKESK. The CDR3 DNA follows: TGTGCCAGCAGCCGACTGGGACAGATCCCTGAAGCTTTCTTT. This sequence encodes CASSRLGQIPEAFF.

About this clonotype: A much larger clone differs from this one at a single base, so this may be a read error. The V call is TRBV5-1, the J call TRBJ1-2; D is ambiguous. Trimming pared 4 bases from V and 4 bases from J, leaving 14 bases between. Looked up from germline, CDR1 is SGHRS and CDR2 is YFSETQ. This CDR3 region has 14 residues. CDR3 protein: CASSDITGSYGYTF. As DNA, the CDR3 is TGCGCCAGCAGCGATATCACGGGGTCCTATGGCTACACCTTC.

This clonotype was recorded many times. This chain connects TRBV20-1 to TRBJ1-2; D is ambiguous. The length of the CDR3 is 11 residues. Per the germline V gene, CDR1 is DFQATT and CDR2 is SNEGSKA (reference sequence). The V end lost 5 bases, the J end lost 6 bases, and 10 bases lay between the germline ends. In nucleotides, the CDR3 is TGCAGTGCTGAGGCCCCCGATGGCTACACCTTC. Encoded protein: CSAEAPDGYTF.

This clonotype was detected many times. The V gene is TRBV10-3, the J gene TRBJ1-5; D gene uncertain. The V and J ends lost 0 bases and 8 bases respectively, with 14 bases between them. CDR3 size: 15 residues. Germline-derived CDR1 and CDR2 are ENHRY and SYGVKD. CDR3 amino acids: CAISESPYDGEPQHF. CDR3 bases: TGTGCCATCAGTGAGTCGCCCTATGACGGGGAGCCCCAGCATTTT.

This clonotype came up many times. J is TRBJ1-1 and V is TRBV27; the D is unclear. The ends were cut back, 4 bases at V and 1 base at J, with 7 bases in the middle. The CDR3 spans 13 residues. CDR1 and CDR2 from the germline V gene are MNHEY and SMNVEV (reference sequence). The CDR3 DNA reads TGTGCCAGCAGTTGGACGGCGAACACTGAAGCTTTCTTT. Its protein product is CASSWTANTEAFF.

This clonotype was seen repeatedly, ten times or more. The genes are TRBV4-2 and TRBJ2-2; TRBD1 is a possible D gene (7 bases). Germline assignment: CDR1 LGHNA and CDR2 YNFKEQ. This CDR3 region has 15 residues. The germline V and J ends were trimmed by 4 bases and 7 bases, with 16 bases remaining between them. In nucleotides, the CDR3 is TGTGCCAGCAGCCCCCAGGGGGGACGGGTCGGGGAGCTGTTTTTT. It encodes CASSPQGGRVGELFF.